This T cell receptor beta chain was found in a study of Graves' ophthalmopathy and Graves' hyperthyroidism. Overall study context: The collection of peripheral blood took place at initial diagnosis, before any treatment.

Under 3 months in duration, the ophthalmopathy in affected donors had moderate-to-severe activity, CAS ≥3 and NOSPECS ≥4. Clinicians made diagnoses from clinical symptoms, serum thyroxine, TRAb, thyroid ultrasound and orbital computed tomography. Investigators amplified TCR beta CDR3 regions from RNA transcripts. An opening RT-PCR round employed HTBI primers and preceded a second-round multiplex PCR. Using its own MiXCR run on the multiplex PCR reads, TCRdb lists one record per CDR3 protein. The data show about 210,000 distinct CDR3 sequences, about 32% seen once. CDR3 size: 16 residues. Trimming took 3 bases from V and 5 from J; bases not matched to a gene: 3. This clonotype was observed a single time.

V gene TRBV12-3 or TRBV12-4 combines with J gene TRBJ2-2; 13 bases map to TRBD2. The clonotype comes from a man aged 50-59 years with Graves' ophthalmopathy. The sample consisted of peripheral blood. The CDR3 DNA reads TGTGCCAGCAGTTTCGAACTAGCGGGGGGGACCGGGGAGCTGTTTTTT. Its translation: CASSFELAGGTGELFF.